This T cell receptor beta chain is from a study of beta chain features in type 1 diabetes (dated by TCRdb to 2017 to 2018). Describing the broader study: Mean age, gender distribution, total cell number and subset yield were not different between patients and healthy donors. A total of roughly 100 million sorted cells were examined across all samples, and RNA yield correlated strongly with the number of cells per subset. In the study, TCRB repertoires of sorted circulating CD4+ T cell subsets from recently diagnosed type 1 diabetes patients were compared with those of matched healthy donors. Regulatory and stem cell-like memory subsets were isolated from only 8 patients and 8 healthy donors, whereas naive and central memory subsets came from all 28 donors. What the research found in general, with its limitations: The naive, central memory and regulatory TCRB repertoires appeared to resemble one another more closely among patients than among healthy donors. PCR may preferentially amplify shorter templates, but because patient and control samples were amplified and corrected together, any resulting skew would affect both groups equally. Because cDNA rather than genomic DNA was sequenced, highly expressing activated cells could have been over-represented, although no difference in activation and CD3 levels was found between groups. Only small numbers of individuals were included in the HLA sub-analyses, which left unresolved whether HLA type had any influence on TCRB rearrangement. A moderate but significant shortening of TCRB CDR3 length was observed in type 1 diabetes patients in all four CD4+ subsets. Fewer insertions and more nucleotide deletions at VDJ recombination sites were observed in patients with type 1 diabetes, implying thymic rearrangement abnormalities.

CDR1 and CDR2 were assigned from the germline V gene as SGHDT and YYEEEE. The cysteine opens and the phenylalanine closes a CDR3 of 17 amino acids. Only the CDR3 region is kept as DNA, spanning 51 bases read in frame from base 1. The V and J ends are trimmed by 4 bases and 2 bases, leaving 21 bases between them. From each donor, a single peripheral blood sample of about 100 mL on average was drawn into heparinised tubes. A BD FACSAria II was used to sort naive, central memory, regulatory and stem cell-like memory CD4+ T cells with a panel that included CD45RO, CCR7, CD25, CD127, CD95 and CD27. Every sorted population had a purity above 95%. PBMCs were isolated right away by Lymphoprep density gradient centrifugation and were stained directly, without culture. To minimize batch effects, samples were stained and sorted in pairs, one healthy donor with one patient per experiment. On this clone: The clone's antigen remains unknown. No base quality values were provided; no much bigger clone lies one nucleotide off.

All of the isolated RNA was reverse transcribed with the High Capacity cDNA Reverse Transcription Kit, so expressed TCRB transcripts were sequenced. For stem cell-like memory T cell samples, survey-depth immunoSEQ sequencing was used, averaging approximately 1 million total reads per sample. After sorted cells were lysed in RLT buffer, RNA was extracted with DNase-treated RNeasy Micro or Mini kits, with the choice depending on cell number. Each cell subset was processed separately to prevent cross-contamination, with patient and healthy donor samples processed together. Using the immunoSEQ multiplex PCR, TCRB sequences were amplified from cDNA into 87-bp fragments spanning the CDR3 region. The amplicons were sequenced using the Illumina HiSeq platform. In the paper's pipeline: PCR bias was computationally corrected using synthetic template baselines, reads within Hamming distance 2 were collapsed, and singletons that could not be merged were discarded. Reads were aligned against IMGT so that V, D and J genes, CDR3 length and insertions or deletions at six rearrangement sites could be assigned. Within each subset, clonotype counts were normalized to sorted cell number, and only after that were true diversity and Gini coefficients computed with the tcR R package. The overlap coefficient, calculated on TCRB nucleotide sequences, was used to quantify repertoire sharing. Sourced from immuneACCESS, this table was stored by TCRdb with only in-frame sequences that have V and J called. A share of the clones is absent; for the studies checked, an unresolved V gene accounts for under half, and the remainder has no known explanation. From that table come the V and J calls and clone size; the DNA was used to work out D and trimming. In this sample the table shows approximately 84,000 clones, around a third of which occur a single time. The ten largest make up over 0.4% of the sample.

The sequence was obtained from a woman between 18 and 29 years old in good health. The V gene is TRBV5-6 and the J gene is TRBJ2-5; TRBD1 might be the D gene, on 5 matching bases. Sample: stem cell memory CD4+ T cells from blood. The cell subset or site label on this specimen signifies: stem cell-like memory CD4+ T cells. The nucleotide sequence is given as TGTGCCAGCAGCCCTTTGACAGCAACCGTAATACAAGAGACCCAGTACTTC. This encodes CASSPLTATVIQETQYF.